This T cell receptor (beta chain) emerged from a study of CD4+ T cells in melanoma. Study-level results: CD8+ T cell, macrophage and B cell function reportedly correlated with neoantigen-specific CD4+ T cells. In melanoma, neoantigen-specific CD4+ T cells reportedly differed in differentiation state.

This CDR3 comprises 18 residues. Germline values: CDR1 MGHRA, CDR2 YSYEKL. V lost 1 base and J 2 bases, leaving 21 bases between the germline ends. Comment on this clone: Its antigen remains unknown.

The data were produced by immunoSEQ multiplex PCR, yet TCRdb's version contains in-frame clones alone and is incomplete. The sample has under 20,000 clones; around 77% are singletons. V is TRBV4-1 and J is TRBJ2-7; D is ambiguous. This sequence was found in a human donor with melanoma. The sequenced material came from cells from a culture (not recorded whether cultured in vitro). CDR3 amino acids: CASSQAPLGWQATYEQYF. For the CDR3, the DNA is TGCGCCAGCAGCCAAGCTCCTCTTGGGTGGCAGGCAACCTACGAGCAGTACTTC.